The present TCR beta chain was sequenced within a study of blood T cell repertoires in COVID-19. On the study more broadly: Some COVID-19 samples were acute and others convalescent; all came from the United States, Italy and Spain. T cells, B-cell-depleted T cells, or PBMCs provided the cDNA or gDNA that served as material.

Authors' analysis steps: The authors estimated nucleated cell counts from reference gene primer amplification. Generated by immunoSEQ multiplex PCR, the TCRdb table keeps only in-frame clones and is missing some. That table is the source of V, J and clone size, and D and trimming were worked out from the DNA. Of 39,000 or so clones in the sample, 80% to 90% were seen once. Trimming left V 0 bases short and J 2 bases short, with 7 bases between. Looked up from germline, CDR1 is SGHTS and CDR2 is YDEGEE. The length of the CDR3 is 14 residues. The sequence came from a human donor in a cohort sampled during active COVID-19. The specimen was peripheral blood. This chain links TRBV5-8 with TRBJ2-3; D not resolved. CDR3 amino acids: CASSLAPLTDTQYF. The CDR3 DNA reads as TGTGCCAGCAGCTTGGCCCCCCTCACAGATACGCAGTATTTT.